The next 18 T cell receptor beta chains were all read from a single sample in a study of cytomegalovirus exposure and HLA in healthy donors. PCR primers comprised 60 Vbeta and 13 Jbeta primers. Data came from immunoSEQ multiplex PCR; TCRdb stores just in-frame clones and leaves some out. The sample includes approximately 140,000 clones, 70% to 75% seen only once; the top ten take over 1%. Sequenced input: PBMCs. The receptors derive from a woman in her 40s in good health and CMV-seronegative.

The gene calls are TRBV2 and TRBJ2-7; TRBD1 aligns across 9 bases. Germline V gene data show CDR1 as SNHLY and CDR2 as FYNNEI. J lost 6 bases, V lost 6 bases, and 6 bases had no gene match. This CDR3 has 13 amino acids. As DNA, the CDR3 is TGTGCCAGCAGCTCCGAGACAGGGGGCGAGCAGTACTTC. Translated, it gives CASSSETGGEQYF. Filled out from reference TRBV2 and TRBJ2-7, the complete variable domain reads EPEVTQTPSHQVTQMGQEVILRCVPISNHLYFYWYRQILGQKVEFLVSFYNNEISEKSEIFDDQFSVERPDGSNFTLKIRSTKLEDSAMYFCASSSETGGEQYFGPGTRLTVT.

The genes are TRBV2 and TRBJ2-6, with D hard to call. This CDR3 is built from 14 residues. V lost 4 bases to trimming and J lost 2 bases, with 6 bases between them. Germline CDR1 reads SNHLY; CDR2 reads FYNNEI. The chain's CDR3 is CASSGLAGANVLTF. The CDR3 DNA reads as TGTGCCAGCAGTGGTTTAGCTGGGGCCAACGTCCTGACTTTC.

Comments on this clone: Other DNA sequences within the sample encode an identical CDR3. The gene calls are TRBV5-6 and TRBJ1-2; D gene uncertain. Germline lookup yields CDR1 SGHDT and CDR2 YYEEEE. Trimming stripped 4 bases from V and 4 bases from J, with 20 bases between. The CDR3 contains 16 residues. CDR3 nucleotides: TGTGCCAGCAGCCCGCGGGGTCGTCGGGTTAGCTATGGCTACACCTTC. Protein product: CASSPRGRRVSYGYTF.

This chain connects TRBV7-9 to TRBJ1-4, with a tentative D call TRBD1 (6 bases). The CDR3 contains 16 residues. Deletions cut 5 bases from V and 0 bases from J, with 13 bases between. Per germline, CDR1 SEHNR and CDR2 FQNEAQ (reference sequence). The DNA of the CDR3 is TGTGCCAGCAGCGACGGACAGTTAGCAACTAATGAAAAACTGTTTTTT. Protein product: CASSDGQLATNEKLFF.

The J gene is TRBJ1-1, the V gene TRBV11-2; possibly TRBD1 for D (5 bases). V was clipped by 1 base and J by 0 bases, with 6 bases between them. This CDR3 has 14 amino acids. Germline V CDR1 and CDR2: SGHAT, FQNNGV. CDR3 residues: CASSLAGMNTEAFF. The CDR3 DNA reads as TGTGCCAGCAGCTTAGCAGGGATGAACACTGAAGCTTTCTTT.

The chain employs TRBV4-3 and TRBJ1-6, with a tentative D call TRBD1 (6 bases). The CDR3 is 14 amino acids. Germline CDR1 and CDR2: LGHNA and YSLEER. The V end lost 4 bases, the J end lost 8 bases, and 12 bases lay between the germline ends. CDR3 in DNA: TGCGCCAGCAGCCCCACCCACAGGGATTCACCCCTCCACTTT. As protein: CASSPTHRDSPLHF.

V is TRBV7-2 and J is TRBJ2-3, with 11 positions matching TRBD2. The CDR3 is 15 amino acids. Germline lookup yields CDR1 SGHTA and CDR2 FQGNSA. V shed 3 bases and J 4 bases; nucleotides not matched to a gene: 3. DNA for the CDR3: TGTGCCAGCAGCTTTAGCGGGGGGGCTGCAGATACGCAGTATTTT. It specifies CASSFSGGAADTQYF.

This chain connects TRBV4-1 to TRBJ1-4, with 10 bases matching TRBD1. Germline trimming cut 2 bases from V and 7 bases from J; bases unmatched to any gene: 13. This CDR3 contains 18 residues. The germline CDR1 and CDR2 sequences are MGHRA and YSYEKL. DNA of the CDR3: TGCGCCAGCAGCCAACCGAAGGACAGGGGGATCGGCGGTGAAAAACTGTTTTTT. It is translated as CASSQPKDRGIGGEKLFF.

There are a few counts of this clone. The genes are TRBV6-5 and TRBJ2-3; D is undetermined. Trimming left V 4 bases short and J 7 bases short, with 9 bases between. Germline V gives CDR1 MNHEY, CDR2 SVGAGI. CDR3 length equals 12 residues. The CDR3 bases are TGTGCCAGCAGTTCCCTACAGAATACGCAGTATTTT. Its translation: CASSSLQNTQYF.

The V call is TRBV5-1, the J call TRBJ2-1; 7 bases match TRBD1. The CDR3 runs to 14 residues. With V trimmed by 4 bases and J by 5 bases, 6 bases remained unmatched. The germline V gene has CDR1 SGHRS and CDR2 YFSETQ. The DNA of the CDR3 is TGCGCCAGCAGCGGAAGGGGGCTCCACAATGAGCAGTTCTTC. Its translation is CASSGRGLHNEQFF.

V gene TRBV7-3 combines with J gene TRBJ1-5; 8 nucleotides align to TRBD1. Per germline, CDR1 SGHTA and CDR2 FQGTGA. V was pared by 5 bases and J by 2 bases, with 8 bases of the junction left unmatched. There are 16 residues in the CDR3. The CDR3 spells CASSQPLDRGNQPQHF. The CDR3 DNA reads as TGTGCCAGCAGCCAACCCTTGGACAGGGGCAATCAGCCCCAGCATTTT.

The chain uses TRBV7-9 and TRBJ1-2; D unclear. The CDR3 has 14 amino acids. The V end was cut by 2 bases, the J end by 2 bases, with 9 bases between. Germline V gene sequence: CDR1 SEHNR, CDR2 FQNEAQ (reference sequence). The CDR3 here is CASSLSSRNYGYTF. The CDR3 coding sequence is TGTGCCAGCAGCTTATCAAGCAGGAACTATGGCTACACCTTC.

The chain carries TRBV7-2 and TRBJ2-3; possibly TRBD1 for D (5 bases). CDR1 is SGHTA and CDR2 is FQGNSA in the germline V gene. The CDR3 is 13 residues long. Trimming shortened V by 5 bases and J by 4 bases, and 10 bases separated the two germline ends. CDR3 protein: CASSPQGADTQYF. The CDR3 coding sequence is TGTGCCAGCAGCCCCCAGGGTGCAGATACGCAGTATTTT.

The table lists this clone with a few counts. The chain links TRBV2 to TRBJ1-2; the D is unclear. Germline V gene sequence: CDR1 SNHLY, CDR2 FYNNEI. With 2 bases removed from V and 2 bases from J, the gap between germline ends came to 12 bases. This CDR3 has 15 residues. DNA of the CDR3: TGTGCCAGCAGTGAAAATCCAGGCCCGAACTATGGCTACACCTTC. Translating it yields CASSENPGPNYGYTF.

Worth noting for this clone: The junction does not match germline at one end; this may be a read error. V usage is TRBV6-1 and J usage is TRBJ1-5, with no clear D. This CDR3 has 18 amino acids. CDR1 and CDR2 from the germline V gene are MNHNS and SASEGT. As DNA, the CDR3 is TGTGCCAGCATTGAAGGGAGTTCCAACTTCTATAGCAATCAGCCCCAGCATTTT. The encoded protein is CASIEGSSNFYSNQPQHF.

This clone was recorded a few times. V gene TRBV7-9 combines with J gene TRBJ2-7, with D possibly matching TRBD1 (5 bases). CDR1 and CDR2 (germline): SEHNR, FQNEAQ (reference sequence). V was shortened by 5 bases and J by 2 bases, with 13 bases between the two germline ends. The CDR3 runs to 14 residues. CDR3 sequence: CASSRAGSAYEQYF. The CDR3 nucleotides read TGTGCCAGCAGCCGTGCAGGGTCTGCCTACGAGCAGTACTTC.

The rearrangement joins TRBV28 to TRBJ2-3; tentative D call: TRBD2 (6 bases). Germline V gene data show CDR1 as MDHEN and CDR2 as SYDVKM. The CDR3 is 14 amino acids. V lost 6 bases to trimming and J lost 0 bases, with 10 bases between them. This chain's CDR3 is CASRLGTSTDTQYF. The CDR3 DNA reads as TGTGCCAGCAGGTTGGGGACTAGCACAGATACGCAGTATTTT.

The rearrangement links TRBV4-1 to TRBJ2-7; the match to TRBD1 covers 11 bases. The V gene end was trimmed by 3 bases and the J gene end by 2 bases; junction bases not matched to a gene: 9. The germline gives CDR1 MGHRA, CDR2 YSYEKL. CDR3 size: 17 residues. CDR3 nucleotides: TGCGCCAGCAGCCACCCCGGGACAGGGGGTTTTGCCTACGAGCAGTACTTC. It codes for CASSHPGTGGFAYEQYF.